The clone carrying this TCR beta chain was picked up one time. The CDR3 spans 17 residues. Germline lookup yields CDR1 MGHRA and CDR2 YSYEKL. Trimming left V 2 bases short and J 1 base short, with 17 bases between. The assay was immunoSEQ multiplex PCR, and TCRdb's table has in-frame clones only and misses some. The repertoire holds tens of thousands of clones, with approximately 90% as singletons. These data are taken from a study of control samples from healthy donors and cancer patients. This receptor was taken from a man aged 25-40 years with colorectal cancer. Material: PBMCs. This rearrangement joins TRBV4-1 to TRBJ1-1; D is ambiguous. CDR3 amino acids: CASSQQQPSVTNTEAFF. The CDR3 DNA reads as TGCGCCAGCAGCCAACAACAGCCGTCCGTAACGAACACTGAAGCTTTCTTT.